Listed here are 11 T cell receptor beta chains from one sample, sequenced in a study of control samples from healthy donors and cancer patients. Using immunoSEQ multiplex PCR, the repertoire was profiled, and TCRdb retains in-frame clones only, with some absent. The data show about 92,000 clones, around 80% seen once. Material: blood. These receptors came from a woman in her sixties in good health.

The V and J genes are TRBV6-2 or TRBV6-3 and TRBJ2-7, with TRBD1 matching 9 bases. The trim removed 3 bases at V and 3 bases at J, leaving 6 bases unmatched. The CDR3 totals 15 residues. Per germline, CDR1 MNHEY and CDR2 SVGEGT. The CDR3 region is CASSYAGQGFYEQYF. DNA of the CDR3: TGTGCCAGCAGTTATGCGGGACAGGGTTTCTACGAGCAGTACTTC.

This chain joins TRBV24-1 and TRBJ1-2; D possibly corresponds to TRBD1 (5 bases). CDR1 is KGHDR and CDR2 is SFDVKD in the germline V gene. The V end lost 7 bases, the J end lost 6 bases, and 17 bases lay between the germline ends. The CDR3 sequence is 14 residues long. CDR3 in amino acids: CATSPGPPRDGYTF. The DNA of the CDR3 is TGTGCCACCAGCCCGGGACCCCCACGGGATGGCTACACCTTC.

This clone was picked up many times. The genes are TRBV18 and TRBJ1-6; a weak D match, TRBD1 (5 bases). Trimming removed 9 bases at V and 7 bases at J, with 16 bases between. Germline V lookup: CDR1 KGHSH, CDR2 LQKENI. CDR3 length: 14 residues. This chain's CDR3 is CASRGDGSNSPLHF. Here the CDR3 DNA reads TGTGCCAGTCGAGGGGACGGGTCGAATTCACCCCTCCACTTT.

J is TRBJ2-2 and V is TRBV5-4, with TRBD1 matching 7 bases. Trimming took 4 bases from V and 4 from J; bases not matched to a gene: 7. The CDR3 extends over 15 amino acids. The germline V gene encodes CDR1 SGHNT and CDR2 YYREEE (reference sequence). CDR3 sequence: CASSIRQGGTGELFF. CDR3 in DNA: TGTGCCAGCAGCATAAGACAGGGCGGCACCGGGGAGCTGTTTTTT.

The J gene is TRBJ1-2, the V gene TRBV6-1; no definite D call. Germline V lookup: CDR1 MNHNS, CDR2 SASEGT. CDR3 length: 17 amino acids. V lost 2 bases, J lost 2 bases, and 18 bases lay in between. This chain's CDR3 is CASSELQGRRINYGYTF. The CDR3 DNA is TGTGCCAGCAGTGAATTGCAAGGGCGTCGGATCAACTATGGCTACACCTTC.

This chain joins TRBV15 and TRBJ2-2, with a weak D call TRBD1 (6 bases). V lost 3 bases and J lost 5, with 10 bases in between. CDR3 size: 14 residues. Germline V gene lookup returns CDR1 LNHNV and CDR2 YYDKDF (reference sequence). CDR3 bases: TGTGCCACCAGCAGGGTGACAGGAACCGGGGAGCTGTTTTTT. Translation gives CATSRVTGTGELFF.

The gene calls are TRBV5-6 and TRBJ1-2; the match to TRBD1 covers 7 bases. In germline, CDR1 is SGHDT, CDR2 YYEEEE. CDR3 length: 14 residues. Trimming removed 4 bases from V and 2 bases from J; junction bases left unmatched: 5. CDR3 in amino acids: CASSPGTVNYGYTF. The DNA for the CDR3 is TGTGCCAGCAGCCCCGGGACAGTGAACTATGGCTACACCTTC.

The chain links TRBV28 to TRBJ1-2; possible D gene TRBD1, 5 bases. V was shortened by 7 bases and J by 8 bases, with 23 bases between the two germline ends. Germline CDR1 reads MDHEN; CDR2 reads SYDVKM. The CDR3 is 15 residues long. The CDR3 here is CASTNRDGLAGGYTF. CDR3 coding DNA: TGTGCCAGCACTAACCGGGACGGCCTTGCAGGCGGCTACACCTTC.

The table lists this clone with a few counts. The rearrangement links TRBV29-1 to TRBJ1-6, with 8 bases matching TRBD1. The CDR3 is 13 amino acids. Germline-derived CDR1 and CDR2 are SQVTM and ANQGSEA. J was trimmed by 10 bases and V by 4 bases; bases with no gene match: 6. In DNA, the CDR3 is TGCAGCGTTGCACAGGGGGAAGAATCACCCCTCCACTTT. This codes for CSVAQGEESPLHF.

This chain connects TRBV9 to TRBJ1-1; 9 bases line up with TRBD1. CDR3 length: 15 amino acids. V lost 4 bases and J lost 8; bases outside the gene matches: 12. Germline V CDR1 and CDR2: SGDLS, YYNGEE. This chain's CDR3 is CASSPRQGGQGEAFF. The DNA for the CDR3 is TGTGCCAGCAGCCCCCGACAGGGGGGACAAGGGGAAGCTTTCTTT.

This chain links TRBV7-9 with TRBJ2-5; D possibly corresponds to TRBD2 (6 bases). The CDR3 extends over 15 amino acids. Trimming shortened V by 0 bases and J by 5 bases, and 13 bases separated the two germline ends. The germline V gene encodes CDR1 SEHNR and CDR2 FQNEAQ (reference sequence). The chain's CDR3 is CASSLAGGQFETQYF. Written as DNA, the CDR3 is TGTGCCAGCAGCTTAGCGGGAGGCCAATTCGAGACCCAGTACTTC. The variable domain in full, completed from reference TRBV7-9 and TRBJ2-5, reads DTGVSQNPRHKITKRGQNVTFRCDPISEHNRLYWYRQTLGQGPEFLTYFQNEAQLEKSRLLSDRFSAERPKGSFSTLEIQRTEQGDSAMYLCASSLAGGQFETQYFGPGTRLLVL.